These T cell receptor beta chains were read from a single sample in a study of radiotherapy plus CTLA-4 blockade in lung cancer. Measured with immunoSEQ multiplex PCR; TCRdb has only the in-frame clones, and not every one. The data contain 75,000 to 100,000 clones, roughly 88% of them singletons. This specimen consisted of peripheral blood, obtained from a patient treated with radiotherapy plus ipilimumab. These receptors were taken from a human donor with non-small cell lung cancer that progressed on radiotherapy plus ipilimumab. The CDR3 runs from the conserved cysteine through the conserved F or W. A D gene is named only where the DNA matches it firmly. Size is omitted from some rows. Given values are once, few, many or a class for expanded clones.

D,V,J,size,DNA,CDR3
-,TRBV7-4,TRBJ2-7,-,TGTGCCAGCAGCCCCCGATACGAGCAGTACTTC,CASSPRYEQYF
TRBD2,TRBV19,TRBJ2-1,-,TGTGCCAGTAGTATCGGTCTAGCGGCCTTCAATGAGCAGTTCTTC,CASSIGLAAFNEQFF
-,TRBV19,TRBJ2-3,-,TGTGCCAGTAGTATCGCTGGTACAGATACGCAATATTTT,CASSIAGTDTQYF
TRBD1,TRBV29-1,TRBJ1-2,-,TGCAGCGTCGCTACAGGGGGTCGTGGCTACACCTTC,CSVATGGRGYTF
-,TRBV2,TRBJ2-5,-,TGTGCCAGCTCTGCTAGGCAAGAGACCCAGTACTTC,CASSARQETQYF
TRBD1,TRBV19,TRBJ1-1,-,TGTGCCAGTAGTATAGAGGGCAGGGGGAGGGCGAACACTGAAGCTTTCTTT,CASSIEGRGRANTEAFF
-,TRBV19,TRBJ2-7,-,TGTGCCAGTAGTATCGGCCTACCTTACGAGCAGTACTTC,CASSIGLPYEQYF
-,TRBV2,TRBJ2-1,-,TGTGCCAGCAGTGAACGGGGTACGGACGAGCAGTTCTTC,CASSERGTDEQFF
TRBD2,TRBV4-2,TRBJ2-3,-,TGTGCCAGCAGCCAAGGAGGCGGCGGGAGGGCCGTAGATACGCAGTATTTT,CASSQGGGGRAVDTQYF
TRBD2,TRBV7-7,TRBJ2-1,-,TGTGCTAGCAGCTTAGCGGGAGCGTACAATGAGCAGTTCTTC,CASSLAGAYNEQFF
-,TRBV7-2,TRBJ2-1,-,TGTGCCAGCAGCTTACGGTGGAGGGGGTCTAGGGATGAGCAGTTCTTC,CASSLRWRGSRDEQFF
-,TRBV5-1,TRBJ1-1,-,TGCGCCAGCAGCTTGGACAGTGGCACTGAAGCTTTCTTT,CASSLDSGTEAFF
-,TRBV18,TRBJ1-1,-,TGTGCCAGCTCACCAGTTGGGGGGACGAACACTGAAGCTTTCTTT,CASSPVGGTNTEAFF
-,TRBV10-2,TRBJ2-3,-,TGCGCCAGCAGTGTTAGCTCGAGGGGGTCAGATACGCAGTATTTT,CASSVSSRGSDTQYF
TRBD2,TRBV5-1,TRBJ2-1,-,TGCGCCAGCAGCATCGGGACTAGCGGGAGCAATGAGCAGTTCTTC,CASSIGTSGSNEQFF
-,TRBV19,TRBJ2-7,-,TGTGCCAGTAGTAGGGCAGGGAGTTACGAGCAGTACTTC,CASSRAGSYEQYF
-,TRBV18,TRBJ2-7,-,TGTGCCAGCTCACCTCTGAGGGAGCCCCCTTTTAGCTTC,CASSPLREPPFSF
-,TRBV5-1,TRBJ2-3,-,TGCGCCAGCAGCTTTGGCGGGATACCTAGCACAGATACGCAGTATTTT,CASSFGGIPSTDTQYF
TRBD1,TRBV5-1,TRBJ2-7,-,TGCGCCAGCAGCTTGTTCTGGACAGGACAATACGAGCAGTACTTC,CASSLFWTGQYEQYF
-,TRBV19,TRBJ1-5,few,TGTGCCACTGGGGAGGAAGGGGATCGGCCCCAGCATTTT,CATGEEGDRPQHF
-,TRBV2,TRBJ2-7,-,TGTGCCAGCAGTACTCGGACCAGCAATAAAAGGGGGTACGAGCAGTACTTC,CASSTRTSNKRGYEQYF
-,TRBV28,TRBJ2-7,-,TGTGCCAGCATCGGAGGGGCCAACGAGCAGTACTTC,CASIGGANEQYF
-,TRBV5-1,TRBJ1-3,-,TGCGCCAGCAGCCAGGAAAATGGAAACACCATATATTTT,CASSQENGNTIYF
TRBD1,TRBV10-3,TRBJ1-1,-,TGTGCCATCAGTGAAAGGGGGCGTTCGGTCACTGAAGCTTTCTTT,CAISERGRSVTEAFF
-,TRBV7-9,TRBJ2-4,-,TGTGCCAGCAGCCAGCCACACCGGGACACCTTAGCCAAAAACATTCAGTACTTC,CASSQPHRDTLAKNIQYF
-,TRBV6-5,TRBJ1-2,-,TGTGCCAGCAGTTACGGCTTTTTAGGCGAGGGGGGCTACACCTTC,CASSYGFLGEGGYTF
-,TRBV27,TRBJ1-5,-,TGTGCCAGCAGTTTATATTGGAGTCAGCCCCAGCATTTT,CASSLYWSQPQHF
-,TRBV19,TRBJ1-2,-,TGTGCCAGTAGTCCCACCCTAGGACCCGGGGGCTACACCTTC,CASSPTLGPGGYTF
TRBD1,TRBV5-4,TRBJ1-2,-,TGTGCCAGCAGCTTTCAGGGGGGCTATGGCTACACCTTC,CASSFQGGYGYTF
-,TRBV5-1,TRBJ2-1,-,TGCGCCAGCAGCTCCTTAATTGGGAATGAGCAGTTCTTC,CASSSLIGNEQFF
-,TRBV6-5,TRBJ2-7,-,TGTGCCAGCAGTTACTCTAGCGGTGCCTACGAGCAGTACTTC,CASSYSSGAYEQYF
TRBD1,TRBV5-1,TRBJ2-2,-,TGCGCCAGCAGCCCAGGGACAGGCTCCGGGGAGCTGTTTTTT,CASSPGTGSGELFF
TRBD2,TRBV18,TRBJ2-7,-,TGTGCCAGCTCACCCCCTGGCGGGAGCTCCTACGAGCAGTACTTC,CASSPPGGSSYEQYF
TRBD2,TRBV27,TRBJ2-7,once,TGTGCCAGCAGGACACTAGCGACAGCTACTTACGAGCAGTACTTC,CASRTLATATYEQYF
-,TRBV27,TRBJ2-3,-,TGTGCCAGCAGTTTATGGGTTAGCACAGATACGCAGTATTTT,CASSLWVSTDTQYF
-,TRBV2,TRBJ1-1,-,TGTGCCAGCAGTGAATTGGCGGGACGCGGTTCTGAAGCTTTCTTT,CASSELAGRGSEAFF
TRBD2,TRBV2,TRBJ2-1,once,TGTGCCAGCAGTGGGTTGCTAGCGGGATACTCTGAGCAGTTCTTC,CASSGLLAGYSEQFF
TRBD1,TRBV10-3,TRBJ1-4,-,TGTGCCATCAGAGCGGGCTCAGGGGGCCTTAATGAAAAACTGTTTTTT,CAIRAGSGGLNEKLFF
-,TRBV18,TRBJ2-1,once,TGTGCCAGCTCACCTCAAACAGGACCCTACAATGAGCAGTTCTTC,CASSPQTGPYNEQFF
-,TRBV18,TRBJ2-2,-,TGTGCCAGCTCACCTTCCGGGACTCCGAACACCGGGGAGCTGTTTTTT,CASSPSGTPNTGELFF
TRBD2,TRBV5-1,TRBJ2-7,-,TGCGCCAGCGGTGCGGGGGACTCCTACGAGCAGTACTTC,CASGAGDSYEQYF
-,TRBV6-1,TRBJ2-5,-,TGTGCCAGCAGTGCCCGCGGGCGGGCGGCTCTTACAACCCAGGAGACCCAGTACTTC,CASSARGRAALTTQETQYF
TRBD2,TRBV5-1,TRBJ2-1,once,TGCGCCAGCAGCTTCGGGTTAGCGGGGCCCGTCCATGAGCAGTTCTTC,CASSFGLAGPVHEQFF
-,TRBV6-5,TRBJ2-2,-,TGTGCCAGCAGTCGCAGGGAGTCGACCGGGGAGCTGTTTTTT,CASSRRESTGELFF
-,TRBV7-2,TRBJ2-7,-,TGTGCCAGCAGCTTAGTAGGTAACGAGCAGTACTTC,CASSLVGNEQYF
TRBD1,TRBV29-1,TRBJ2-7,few,TGCAGCGTGATCCCTTTAGACAGGGGCGAGCAGTACTTC,CSVIPLDRGEQYF
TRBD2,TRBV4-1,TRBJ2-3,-,TGCGCCAGCAGCCAAGTTGCGGGAGAAGGGGGCACAGATACGCAGTATTTT,CASSQVAGEGGTDTQYF
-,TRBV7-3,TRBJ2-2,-,TGTGCCAGCAGCCGGGACATAATCGGGGAGCTGTTTTTT,CASSRDIIGELFF
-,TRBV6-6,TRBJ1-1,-,TGTGCCAGCACCCAGACGAACACTGAAGCTTTCTTT,CASTQTNTEAFF
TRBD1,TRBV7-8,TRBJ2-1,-,TGTGCCAGCAGCTTAGCGGCGTTCGTGACAGGGGGATTGACCTACAATGAGCAGTTCTTC,CASSLAAFVTGGLTYNEQFF
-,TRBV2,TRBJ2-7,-,TGTGCCAGCAGTGAACTGCGGACAGCCTACGAGCAGTACTTC,CASSELRTAYEQYF
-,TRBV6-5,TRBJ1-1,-,TGTGCCAGCAGTCACCGGGGGGCCGAAGCTTTCTTT,CASSHRGAEAFF
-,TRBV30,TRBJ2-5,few,TGTGCCTGGAGCATAAAGGACTGGAAGTCTCAAGAGACCCAGTACTTC,CAWSIKDWKSQETQYF
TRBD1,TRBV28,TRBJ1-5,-,TGTGCCAGCAGTTTTGGAGGGGGCAAACAGCCCCAGCATTTT,CASSFGGGKQPQHF
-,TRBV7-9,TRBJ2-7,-,TGTGCCAGCAGCTTAGATGGCAGATACTACGAGCAGTACTTC,CASSLDGRYYEQYF
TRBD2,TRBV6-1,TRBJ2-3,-,TGTGCCAGCAGTGGGACTAGCGGGACGTCAGATACGCAGTATTTT,CASSGTSGTSDTQYF
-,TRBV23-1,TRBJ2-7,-,TGCGCCAGCAGTCATTCTTGGACCCCTCCGGAGCGGTACTTC,CASSHSWTPPERYF
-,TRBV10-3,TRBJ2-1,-,TGTGCCATCAGTGAGTCTGGCCCGCCTTACAATGAGCAGTTCTTC,CAISESGPPYNEQFF
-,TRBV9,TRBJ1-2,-,TGTGCCAGCAGCGTGGGCCGGGGAACCTATGGCTACACCTTC,CASSVGRGTYGYTF
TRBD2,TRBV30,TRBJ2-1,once,TGTGCCTGGAGCCCCGGGAGGGGAGGAAATGAGCAGTTCTTC,CAWSPGRGGNEQFF